This T cell receptor (beta chain) was sequenced during a study of T cells in Graves' hyperthyroidism and ophthalmopathy. Broader study findings: Researchers report that a 13 V-J model separated ophthalmopathy from stable hyperthyroidism.

This clonotype has ten or more counts. Its target is not known. Template material for amplifying TCR beta CDR3 regions consisted of RNA transcripts. The TCR CDR3 was amplified in a first-round RT-PCR using the HTBI primer set. One entry per CDR3 protein results from TCRdb running MiXCR on the multiplex PCR reads. The sample has hundreds of thousands of distinct CDR3 sequences, more than 30% seen once. This CDR3 comprises 11 residues. Trimming left V 4 bases short and J 10 bases short, with 10 bases between. The V call is TRBV12-3 or TRBV12-4, the J call TRBJ2-5; D tentatively reads TRBD1 or TRBD2 (5 bases each). Source material: blood. This TCR derives from a man younger than 35 with Graves' hyperthyroidism. The CDR3: CASSSGTSQYF. In DNA form, the CDR3 reads TGTGCCAGCAGTTCCGGGACCAGCCAGTACTTC.